One sample yielded the 17 T cell receptor beta chains listed below, sequenced in a study of cytomegalovirus exposure and HLA in healthy donors. The PCR made use of 60 Vbeta and 13 Jbeta primers. TCRdb keeps only in-frame clones here, not all; method: immunoSEQ multiplex PCR. The sample lists roughly 230,000 clones, around 78% occurring once. The specimen was PBMCs. The receptor source for this set is a boy younger than 18 in good health and CMV-seronegative.

V usage is TRBV29-1 and J usage is TRBJ2-1, with D possibly being TRBD2 (5 bases). Between the trimmed V and J ends, which lost 7 bases and 5 bases, there was a span of 15 bases. Germline V CDR1 and CDR2: SQVTM, ANQGSEA. The CDR3 extends over 13 amino acids. The CDR3, as DNA: TGCAGCGCCCTTCGTGAGGGCGACAATGAGCAGTTCTTC. It encodes CSALREGDNEQFF.

The chain's CDR3 is CASRQERGPVQYF. DNA of the CDR3: TGTGCCAGCAGACAGGAGAGGGGGCCCGTACAGTACTTC. The chain employs TRBV5-6 and TRBJ2-7; 7 bases line up with TRBD1. Germline V gene data show CDR1 as SGHDT and CDR2 as YYEEEE. V was pared by 5 bases and J by 10 bases, with 12 bases of the junction left unmatched. The CDR3 loop spans 13 amino acids.

The gene calls are TRBV10-3 and TRBJ1-1; D ambiguous. Germline values: CDR1 ENHRY, CDR2 SYGVKD. The CDR3 extends over 13 amino acids. Trimming took 10 bases from V and 4 from J, leaving 16 bases between them. CDR3 sequence (DNA): TGTGCCACCTTCCTTTCACGGGGCACTGAAGCTTTCTTT. Encoded protein: CATFLSRGTEAFF.

This chain uses TRBV2 with TRBJ2-5, with TRBD1 identical over 11 bases. Germline CDR1 and CDR2: SNHLY and FYNNEI. V was clipped by 9 bases and J by 5 bases; unmatched bases: 8. This CDR3 is 14 amino acids long. The CDR3 region is CASTGTGGSETQYF. In DNA form, the CDR3 reads TGTGCCAGTACCGGGACAGGGGGTTCGGAGACCCAGTACTTC.

This rearrangement joins TRBV21-1 to TRBJ1-5; TRBD1 is taken as the D call from the table, unchecked against the DNA. TRBV21-1 is assigned pseudogene status. This CDR3 comprises 14 residues. The CDR3 spells CASPKDRGRQPQHF. In DNA, the CDR3 is TGTGCCAGCCCCAAGGACAGGGGCCGTCAGCCCCAGCATTTT.

The genes are TRBV5-5 and TRBJ2-3; TRBD1 agrees at 7 bases. J gave up 0 bases and V 6 bases, and 7 bases lay outside the gene matches. The germline CDR1 and CDR2 sequences are SGHKS and YYEKEE (reference sequence). This CDR3 comprises 15 residues. The CDR3 DNA is TGTGCCAGCAAAACAGGGGTGTCTAGCACAGATACGCAGTATTTT. Translating it yields CASKTGVSSTDTQYF.

The chain uses TRBV5-1 and TRBJ2-7; 13 nucleotides line up with TRBD2. V dropped 1 base and J dropped 6; count of bases not matched to a gene: 4. The CDR3 has 15 amino acids. Germline-derived CDR1 and CDR2 are SGHRS and YFSETQ. This CDR3 reads CASSLTSGGASEQYF. The DNA for the CDR3 is TGCGCCAGCAGCTTGACTAGCGGGGGGGCCAGCGAGCAGTACTTC. Supplemented by reference TRBV5-1 and TRBJ2-7, the full variable domain reads KAGVTQTPRYLIKTRGQQVTLSCSPISGHRSVSWYQQTPGQGLQFLFEYFSETQRNKGNFPGRFSGRQFSNSRSEMNVSTLELGDSALYLCASSLTSGGASEQYFGPGTRLTVT.

This sequence joins TRBV5-1 and TRBJ2-1; 14 positions match TRBD2. The germline gives CDR1 SGHRS, CDR2 YFSETQ. The CDR3 totals 16 residues. The V gene end was trimmed by 3 bases and the J gene end by 8 bases; junction bases not matched to a gene: 7. Here the CDR3 DNA reads TGCGCCAGCAGCTCCCGTGGGACTAGCGGGAGCTATGAGCAGTTCTTC. Its protein product is CASSSRGTSGSYEQFF.

The CDR3 here is CASRATGEGGNQPQHF. The CDR3 nucleotides read TGTGCCAGCAGGGCGACAGGGGAAGGGGGCAATCAGCCCCAGCATTTT. The rearrangement links TRBV2 to TRBJ1-5, with 8 bases fitting TRBD1. The V and J ends lost 6 bases and 2 bases, in that order; junction bases with no gene match: 9. The CDR3 sequence is 16 residues long. Looked up from germline, CDR1 is SNHLY and CDR2 is FYNNEI.

V and J are TRBV27 and TRBJ2-1; 9 nucleotides match TRBD1. Germline V gives CDR1 MNHEY, CDR2 SMNVEV (reference sequence). The CDR3 spans 15 residues. The J segment lost 7 bases and the V segment lost 7 bases, leaving 11 bases of the junction unmatched. CDR3 residues: CASTPTGTGSNEQFF. In DNA form, the CDR3 reads TGTGCCAGCACCCCGACCGGGACAGGGTCAAATGAGCAGTTCTTC.

DNA for the CDR3: TGCAGTGCTAAACTCCGAGGTGAAGCTTTCTTT. Encoded protein: CSAKLRGEAFF. J is TRBJ1-1 and V is TRBV20-1; D unresolved. CDR1 and CDR2 (germline): DFQATT, SNEGSKA (reference sequence). Trimming shortened V by 4 bases and J by 7 bases, and 10 bases separated the two germline ends. The CDR3 spans 11 residues.

The chain links TRBV11-2 to TRBJ1-3, with TRBD1 as a possible D gene (6 bases). The CDR3 covers 15 residues. With 0 bases removed from V and 0 bases from J, the gap between germline ends came to 6 bases. Germline CDR1 SGHAT, CDR2 FQNNGV. The CDR3 sequence is CASSLETGSGNTIYF. CDR3 nucleotide sequence: TGTGCCAGCAGCTTAGAGACAGGCTCTGGAAACACCATATATTTT.

V usage is TRBV6-4 and J usage is TRBJ2-7, with 7 nucleotides matching TRBD1. Per germline, CDR1 MRHNA and CDR2 SNTAGT. V lost 6 bases and J lost 4; bases outside the gene matches: 21. The CDR3 extends over 18 amino acids. As DNA, the CDR3 is TGTGCCAGCAGACATCGCCGACAGGGTCACTACCAAACTTACGAGCAGTACTTC. Its protein is CASRHRRQGHYQTYEQYF.

This clone came up once. The chain couples TRBV6-1 to TRBJ2-2; TRBD2 matches 11 bases. This CDR3 comprises 15 residues. After removal of 4 bases from V and 7 bases from J, the junction contained 5 bases not matched to a gene. From germline, CDR1 is MNHNS and CDR2 SASEGT. The CDR3 is CASSALAGGDGELFF. In nucleotides, the CDR3 is TGTGCCAGCAGTGCCTTAGCGGGGGGGGACGGGGAGCTGTTTTTT.

This clone occurred once. V gene TRBV15 combines with J gene TRBJ1-4; D is undetermined. Trimming cost V 8 bases and J 5 bases, with 18 bases left between them. The length of the CDR3 is 15 residues. Germline loops: CDR1 LNHNV, CDR2 YYDKDF (reference sequence). Here the CDR3 DNA reads TGTGCCACCTTGGTCCGTAGGGAGGGCAATGAAAAACTGTTTTTT. The encoded protein is CATLVRREGNEKLFF. Looking up the rest from reference TRBV15 and TRBJ1-4 gives the full variable domain: DAMVIQNPRYQVTQFGKPVTLSCSQTLNHNVMYWYQQKSSQAPKLLFHYYDKDFNNEADTPDNFQSRRPNTSFCFLDIRSPGLGDTAMYLCATLVRREGNEKLFFGSGTQLSVL.

In this sample, this clone turned up once. The chain links TRBV7-8 to TRBJ2-6, with TRBD2 matching 8 bases. Germline lookup yields CDR1 SGHVS and CDR2 FQNEAQ. The CDR3 is 18 residues long. Trimming at V came to 7 bases and at J to 0 bases, leaving 11 bases not matched to a gene. CDR3 protein: CASTLGGSGNSGANVLTF. CDR3 DNA sequence: TGTGCCAGCACCCTTGGAGGTAGCGGGAACTCTGGGGCCAACGTCCTGACTTTC.

J is TRBJ2-1 and V is TRBV7-9; TRBD2 matches 7 bases. There are 17 residues in the CDR3. Trimming took 5 bases from V and 2 from J; bases not matched to a gene: 12. CDR1 and CDR2 (germline): SEHNR, FQNEAQ (reference sequence). In nucleotides, the CDR3 is TGTGCCAGCAGCCACCCCCGGATGGCGGGAGCCTACAATGAGCAGTTCTTC. Translating it yields CASSHPRMAGAYNEQFF.